This T cell receptor beta chain was sequenced for a study of shared clonotypes between healthy human individuals. Naive CD8 cells comprised CD45RO-negative, CCR7-positively selected cells, excluding terminally differentiated effector memory CD45RA+ cells. Only in-frame clones appear in the TCRdb table, and some are missing; sequencing was by immunoSEQ multiplex PCR. Here the sample spans around 1.9 million clones, 85% to 95% being singletons. V was clipped by 0 bases and J by 4 bases, with 18 bases between them. Germline CDR1 SGHTA, CDR2 FQGNSA. This CDR3 is built from 18 residues. The receptor comes from a man aged 18 to 30 in good health. Some clones in this sample may be carry-over from other donors' samples. The chain has TRBV7-2 and TRBJ1-4; D is perhaps TRBD1 (5 bases). Sequencing used naive CD8+ T cells from PBMCs. The DNA of the CDR3 is TGTGCCAGCAGCTTAGCGCCAGGGCTTCTACCCGATAATGAAAAACTGTTTTTT. This encodes CASSLAPGLLPDNEKLFF.